This TCR beta chain emerged from a study of T cell clonality in common variable immunodeficiency. Regarding the study as a whole: Common variable immunodeficiency TCR beta sequences reportedly had fewer deletions and N-nucleotide insertions.

The protocol was immunoSEQ multiplex PCR, while the TCRdb copy is restricted to in-frame clones and leaves out a portion. The table lists around 15,000 clones, with no singletons. This clone was observed a few times. Its target is not known. The TCR was taken from a human donor with common variable immunodeficiency. Input material: peripheral blood mononuclear cells.

The CDR3 here is CASGLQGTVNEQFF. Partial CDR3 DNA: TGTGCCAGTGGCCTACAGGGGACGGTCAATGAG. The chain recombines TRBV19 with TRBJ2-1; 7 bases are shared with TRBD1. Read data end 3 residues before the CDR3 end; the end is taken from the germline J gene. This CDR3 contains 14 residues. V lost 8 bases and J lost 6; bases outside the gene matches: 10. From germline, CDR1 is LNHDA and CDR2 SQIVND (reference sequence).